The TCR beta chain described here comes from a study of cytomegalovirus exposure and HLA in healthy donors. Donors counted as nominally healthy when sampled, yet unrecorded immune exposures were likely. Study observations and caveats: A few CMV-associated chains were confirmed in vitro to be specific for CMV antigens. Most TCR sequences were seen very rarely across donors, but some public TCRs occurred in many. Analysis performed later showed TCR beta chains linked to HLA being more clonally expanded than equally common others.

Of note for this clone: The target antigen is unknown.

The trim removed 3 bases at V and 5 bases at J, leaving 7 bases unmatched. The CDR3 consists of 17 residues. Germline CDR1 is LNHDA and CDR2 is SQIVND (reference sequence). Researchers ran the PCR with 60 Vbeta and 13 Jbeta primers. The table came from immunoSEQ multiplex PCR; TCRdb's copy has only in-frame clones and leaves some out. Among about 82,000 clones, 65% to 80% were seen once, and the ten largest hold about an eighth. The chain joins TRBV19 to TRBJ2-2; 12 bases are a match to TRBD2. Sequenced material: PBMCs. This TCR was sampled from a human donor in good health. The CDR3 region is CASSILTSGGGTGELFF. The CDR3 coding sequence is TGTGCCAGTAGTATCCTGACTAGCGGGGGTGGGACCGGGGAGCTGTTTTTT.